This T cell receptor (beta chain) originates from a study of blood T cell repertoires in COVID-19. Method: immunoSEQ multiplex PCR; TCRdb's copy keeps in-frame clones and lacks some. The repertoire holds about 140,000 clones, with approximately 85% as singletons. Trimming removed 0 bases from V and 11 bases from J, with 14 bases in between. Germline V lookup: CDR1 LGHNA, CDR2 YNFKEQ. The CDR3 contains 13 residues. V is TRBV4-2 and J is TRBJ2-7, with D uncertain. Sequenced sample: peripheral blood. This receptor was taken from an elderly woman with acute or convalescent COVID-19. The CDR3 sequence: CASSQEESGFKYF. In DNA, the CDR3 is TGTGCCAGCAGCCAAGAAGAATCGGGTTTTAAGTACTTC.